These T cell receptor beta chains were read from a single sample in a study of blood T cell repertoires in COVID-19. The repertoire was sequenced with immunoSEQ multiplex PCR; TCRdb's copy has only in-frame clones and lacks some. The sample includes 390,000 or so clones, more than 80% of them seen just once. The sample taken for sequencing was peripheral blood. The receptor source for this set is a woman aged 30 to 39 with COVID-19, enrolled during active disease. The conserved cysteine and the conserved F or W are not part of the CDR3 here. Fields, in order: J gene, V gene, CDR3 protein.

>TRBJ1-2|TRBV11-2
ASSLEVWDNPNYGYT
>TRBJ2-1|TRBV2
ASSDLANTYNEQF
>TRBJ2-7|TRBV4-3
ASSQDWSGGAVAYEQY
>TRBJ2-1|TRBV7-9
ASTRRGGGAYNEQF
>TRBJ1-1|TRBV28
ASSRGSTEAF
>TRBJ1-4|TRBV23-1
ASSQSEGTGANEKLF
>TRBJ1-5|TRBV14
ASSLDLNQPQH
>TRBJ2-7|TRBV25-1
ASSASPGGGGFYEQY
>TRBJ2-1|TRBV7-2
ASSFPQLAVSYNEQF
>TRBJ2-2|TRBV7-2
ASSSYGLAGGGGELF
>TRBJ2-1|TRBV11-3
ASSLGLGQGMDEQF
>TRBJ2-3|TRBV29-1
SASGVGTDTQY
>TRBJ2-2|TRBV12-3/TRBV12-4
AVRGGNTGELF
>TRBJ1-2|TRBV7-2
ASSSSLQGNYGYT
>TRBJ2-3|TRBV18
ASSPRAESTDTQY
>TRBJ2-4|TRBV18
ASSPPWDRENIQY
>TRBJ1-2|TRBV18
ASSPYQPRGSGYT
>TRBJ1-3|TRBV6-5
ASTSDAGNTIY
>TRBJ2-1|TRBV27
ASSSRVAGGLEQF
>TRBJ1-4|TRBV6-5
ASSWGGIPEKLF
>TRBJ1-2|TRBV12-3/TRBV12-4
ASSLWDRGGYT
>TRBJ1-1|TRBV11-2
ASSPPRVEAF
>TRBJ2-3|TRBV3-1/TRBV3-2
ASSQDPGLAGVYGDTQY
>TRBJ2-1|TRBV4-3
ASSQVLPTEAGGHGEQF
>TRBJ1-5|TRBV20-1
SASPKGAGDQPQH
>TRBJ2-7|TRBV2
ASNMDRAYEQY
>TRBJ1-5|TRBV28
ASADTGSNQPQH
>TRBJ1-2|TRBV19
ASSAEAGEYLHIYGYT
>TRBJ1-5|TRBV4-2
ASSQERVNQPQH
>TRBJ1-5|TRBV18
ASSPGQGHQPQH
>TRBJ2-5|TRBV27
ANHKPKRETRGTQY
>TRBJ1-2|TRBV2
ASVVLGLGYGYT
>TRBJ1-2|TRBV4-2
ASSQDVWSNYGYT
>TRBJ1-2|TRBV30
AWSKGQGAGDYGYT
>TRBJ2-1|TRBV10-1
ASSEVSASSYNEQF
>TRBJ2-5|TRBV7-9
AYFSGAYQETQY
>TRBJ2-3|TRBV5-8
ASSFWASGGADTQY
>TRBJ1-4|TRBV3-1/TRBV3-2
ASSLKGGANNEKLF
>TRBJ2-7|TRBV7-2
ASSLAGGEFLSSYEQY
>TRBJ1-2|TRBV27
ASSFAGQPYGYT
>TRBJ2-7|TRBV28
ATTFGGTSYEQY
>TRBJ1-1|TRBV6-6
ASSFYRSEAF
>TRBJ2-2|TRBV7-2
ASSLEIPRGLNTGELF
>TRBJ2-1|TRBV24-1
ATSDDRDEQF
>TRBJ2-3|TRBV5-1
ASSLYATGTSGGAFTDTQY
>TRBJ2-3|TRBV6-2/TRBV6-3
ASSYSRSSGRTGDTQY
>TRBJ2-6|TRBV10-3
AITGLPGGSGANVLT
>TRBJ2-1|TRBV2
ASSSNSPSSYNEQF
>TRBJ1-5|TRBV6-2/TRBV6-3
ASSFRNQPQH
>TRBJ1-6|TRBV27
ASSLTHTRGSWISPLH
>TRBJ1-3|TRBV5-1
ASSPDRGTIY
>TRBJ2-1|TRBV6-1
ASSVAPGLAGGPYNEQF